This T cell receptor (beta chain) was captured by sequencing in a study of shared clonotypes between healthy human individuals. In the study overall: Each donor's CD8 memory used one plate, CD8 naive two, each CD4 subset three. Findings of the study overall: Clonotypes which were not shared had lower generation probabilities than clonotypes that all four donors shared.

Measured with immunoSEQ multiplex PCR; TCRdb has only the in-frame clones, and not every one. Among around 1.4 million clones listed, less than 99% were seen once. On this clone: What it binds is not known.

J lost 6 bases, V lost 1 base, and 17 bases had no gene match. Germline lookup yields CDR1 SGHVS and CDR2 FNYEAQ. The CDR3 loop spans 21 amino acids. The chain has TRBV7-6 and TRBJ2-1; 14 bases align to TRBD2. The sequence came from a man under 40 in good health. The specimen was naive CD4+ T cells sorted from blood. The subset here: CD45RA+ positively selected. CDR3 protein: CASSLGPGLAGGLPLGNEQFF. The DNA of the CDR3 is TGTGCCAGCAGCTTAGGGCCAGGACTAGCGGGAGGACTACCACTTGGCAATGAGCAGTTCTTC.